This T cell receptor (beta chain) was captured by sequencing in a study of early T cells in non-severe SARS-CoV-2 infection (dated by TCRdb to about 2021). The study in broad terms: TCR sequencing used bulk RNA from unsorted whole blood, so alpha and beta chains could not be paired. The paper as a whole reports these results and caveats: VDJdb matching was skewed toward anti-spike CD8 responses and likely underestimated virus-specific expansions, missing private and CD4 specificities.

Library preparation employed 5' RACE. Sequencer: NextSeq 500. Unique molecular identifiers were attached to individual cDNA molecules in the TCR library protocol so that sequencing error and PCR bias could be corrected. TCR alpha and beta chains were both sequenced, and the abundances of alpha and beta sequences in each sample were closely correlated with each other. Per the source publication's procedure: Decombinator V4 was used to annotate TCR sequences for V gene, J gene and CDR3. Expanded TCRs were defined as changing significantly between any two time points under a Poisson model with p below 0.0001. TCR abundances were normalised to the total number of TCRs sequenced per sample and were expressed as counts per million. MAIT TCRs were defined by TRAV1-2 paired with TRAJ12, TRAJ20 or TRAJ33, and iNKT TCRs by TRAV10 paired with TRAJ18. VDJdb, accessed 1 November 2021, was searched for CMV, EBV and SARS-CoV-2 annotated TCRs, with TCRs annotated for multiple antigens excluded. Starting from the raw public reads, TCRdb applied fastp trimming at Q25, assembled clones with MiXCR and retained in-frame beta chains. Each CDR3 protein gets just one entry, which takes the most common genes and DNA from the rows behind it. TCRdb's processing, not the study's, gives the V and J calls here. The table for this sample lists roughly 100,000 distinct CDR3 sequences; around 14% of them were counted only once. 6% to 7.5% of the sample belongs to the ten largest clones.

Set within a cohort of healthcare workers in London, UK, this nested case-control study involved weekly PCR testing of nasopharyngeal swabs along with blood sampling. Healthcare workers were recruited between 23 and 31 March 2020, during the week of the UK lockdown, and were followed weekly for up to roughly 16 weeks. This clonotype showed up just a few times. Its antigen remains undetermined. Base qualities are not provided; no much larger clone lies one nucleotide away. The CDR3 measures 15 amino acids from cysteine to phenylalanine. The sequence is cut down to CDR3 DNA, 45 bases in frame from base 1. From the germline V gene (reference sequence), CDR1 is SGHAT and CDR2 is FQDESV. V trim: 4 bases; J trim: 4 bases; unmatched bases: 7.

The rearranged segments are TRBV11-1 and TRBJ2-7, with 10 bases aligning to TRBD1. The sequence derives from an adult who was a healthcare worker with PCR-confirmed SARS-CoV-2 infection or an uninfected control (not recorded which). What was sequenced was whole blood. Here the CDR3 is given as CASSSRGQGRYEQYF. The DNA sequence is given as TGTGCCAGCAGCTCCAGGGGACAGGGGCGGTACGAGCAGTACTTC. Supplemented by the reference TRBV11-1 and TRBJ2-7 proteins around the CDR3, the complete variable domain is EAEVAQSPRYKITEKSQAVAFWCDPISGHATLYWYRQILGQGPELLVQFQDESVVDDSQLPKDRFSAERLKGVDSTLKIQPAELGDSAMYLCASSSRGQGRYEQYFGPGTRLTVT.